This T cell receptor beta chain stems from a study of cytomegalovirus exposure and HLA in healthy donors. Repertoires were generated with immunoSEQ multiplex PCR, while TCRdb's copy carries only in-frame clones and drops some. Found here are over 200,000 clones, roughly 84% of them singletons; the top ten hold roughly 2%. Sample: PBMCs. This TCR was recovered from a woman aged 18 to 35 in good health and CMV-seropositive.

Written as DNA, the CDR3 is TGTGCCAGTAGTGTAGGCCGGGACAGGGACAATGAGCAGTTCTTC. This sequence encodes CASSVGRDRDNEQFF. The chain is built from TRBV19 and TRBJ2-1; TRBD1 matches at 9 bases. Looked up from germline, CDR1 is LNHDA and CDR2 is SQIVND (reference sequence). Trimming at V came to 5 bases and at J to 5 bases, leaving 7 bases not matched to a gene. CDR3 length equals 15 residues.